The 2 T cell receptor beta chains below come from one sample, sequenced in a study of T cells in localized non-small cell lung cancer. TCRdb keeps only in-frame clones here, not all; method: immunoSEQ multiplex PCR. There are roughly 36,000 clones in the sample; roughly 83% occur only once, and less than 35% lies in the top ten. Sample: PBMCs, taken before any cancer treatment. Receptor source: a woman aged 40 to 75 with stage II squamous cell lung carcinoma.

CDR3 protein: CASSGRQGNNQPQHF. Written as DNA, the CDR3 is TGTGCCAGTAGTGGGAGACAGGGGAACAATCAGCCCCAGCATTTT. V gene TRBV19 combines with J gene TRBJ1-5; 8 bases line up with TRBD1. The CDR3 consists of 15 residues. V shed 5 bases, J shed 3 bases, and the junction held 6 bases outside the gene matches. Germline V CDR1 and CDR2: LNHDA, SQIVND (reference sequence). Full variable domain (remainder filled in from reference TRBV19 and TRBJ1-5): DGGITQSPKYLFRKEGQNVTLSCEQNLNHDAMYWYRQDPGQGLRLIYYSQIVNDFQKGDIAEGYSVSREKKESFPLTVTSAQKNPTAFYLCASSGRQGNNQPQHFGDGTRLSIL.

With respect to this clone: Germline is not matched at one junction end, which may reflect a read error. The chain carries TRBV7-7 and TRBJ2-2; a possible D gene is TRBD2 (6 bases). The CDR3 length is 16 residues. The germline V gene has CDR1 SSHAT and CDR2 FNYEAQ (reference sequence). CDR3 region: CASSLRAGSNTGELFF. CDR3 DNA sequence: TGTGCTAGCAGCCTTAGGGCGGGGTCAAACACCGGGGAGCTGTTTTTT.